This TCR beta chain emerged from a study of T cell repertoires in cytomegalovirus infection. Background on the study: CMV infection together with matching HLA type was indicated by public TCR beta signatures. Findings of the study overall: HLA-C-restricted CMV-specific TCR beta clonotypes were dominant in the ex vivo response. Frequencies of public TCR beta families were cumulated, and this identified carriers of CMV plus the relevant HLA.

TCRdb re-analysed the reads in MiXCR, keeping a single row per CDR3 protein. Of more than 500,000 distinct CDR3 sequences detected, 16% appear once; the ten largest clones hold 20% to 30%. Note on this clonotype: Its antigen is undetermined.

The sequence came from a human donor in good health (CMV status not recorded). Some clones in this sample may be carry-over from other donors' samples. The specimen was CD8+ T cells from PBMCs.

The CDR3, as DNA: TGTGCCAGCAGCCAAGATATAACAGGGGCCTACAATGAGCAGTTCTTC. Protein sequence: CASSQDITGAYNEQFF. The J gene is TRBJ2-1, the V gene TRBV3-1; 7 bases line up with TRBD1. This CDR3 contains 16 residues. The junction had 4 bases not matched to a gene; V was cut back by 0 bases and J by 2 bases. Germline V gene data show CDR1 as LGHDT and CDR2 as YNNKEL (reference sequence).